The 15 T cell receptor beta chains below come from one sample, sequenced in a study of T cell responses to AZD1222 COVID-19 vaccine. Profiling relied on immunoSEQ multiplex PCR, and the TCRdb table lists in-frame clones only, not all of them. The table shows 120,000 or so clones, with around 93% occurring only once. This material consisted of peripheral blood, taken 28 days after the second AZD1222 dose. The receptor set was obtained from an adult who received the AZD1222 COVID-19 vaccine.

The V gene is TRBV7-2, the J gene TRBJ2-2, with D possibly being TRBD1 (6 bases). V lost 4 bases, J lost 1 base, and 13 bases lay in between. Germline V gene data show CDR1 as SGHTA and CDR2 as FQGNSA. This CDR3 has 16 residues. The CDR3 protein is CASSSTGSLNTGELFF. The CDR3 DNA reads as TGTGCCAGCAGCTCTACAGGGTCCCTGAACACCGGGGAGCTGTTTTTT.

This chain connects TRBV19 to TRBJ2-3, with 10 positions matching TRBD2. J gave up 0 bases and V 5 bases, and 5 bases lay outside the gene matches. Germline V gives CDR1 LNHDA, CDR2 SQIVND (reference sequence). The CDR3 loop spans 16 amino acids. This CDR3 is CASSVLAGQSTDTQYF. CDR3 DNA: TGTGCCAGTAGTGTACTAGCGGGGCAAAGCACAGATACGCAGTATTTT.

This sequence joins TRBV9 and TRBJ2-3; TRBD2 matches at 8 bases. In germline, CDR1 is SGDLS, CDR2 YYNGEE. Germline trimming cut 4 bases from V and 2 bases from J; bases unmatched to any gene: 9. CDR3 length: 16 residues. The CDR3 nucleotides read TGTGCCAGCAGCCCCGCACTAGCGGACTTCACAGATACGCAGTATTTT. Protein sequence: CASSPALADFTDTQYF.

The CDR3 loop reads CAISAEVGRDGYTF. The CDR3 DNA follows: TGTGCCATCAGTGCGGAGGTGGGTAGGGATGGCTACACCTTC. This chain joins TRBV10-3 and TRBJ1-2; D is undetermined. In germline, CDR1 is ENHRY, CDR2 SYGVKD. The CDR3 spans 14 residues. Trimming shortened V by 4 bases and J by 6 bases, and 15 bases separated the two germline ends.

This clone appeared a single time. The chain recombines TRBV20-1 with TRBJ1-1; no definite D call. This CDR3 region has 10 residues. Germline V lookup: CDR1 DFQATT, CDR2 SNEGSKA (reference sequence). Trimming cost V 5 bases and J 10 bases, with 11 bases left between them. CDR3 amino acids: CSAGRGRAFF. The DNA of the CDR3 is TGCAGTGCTGGTAGAGGTCGAGCTTTCTTT.

The CDR3 reads CAWGRGGTEAFF. The CDR3 nucleotides read TGTGCCTGGGGGAGGGGTGGCACTGAAGCTTTCTTT. This rearrangement joins TRBV30 to TRBJ1-1, with a weak D call TRBD1 (5 bases). V was shortened by 5 bases and J by 4 bases, with 11 bases between the two germline ends. The CDR3 length is 12 residues. Per the germline V gene, CDR1 is GTSNPN and CDR2 is SVGIG (reference sequence).

V is TRBV6-5 and J is TRBJ2-7; 11 positions match TRBD1. Germline assignment: CDR1 MNHEY and CDR2 SVGAGI. The CDR3 is 14 residues long. V lost 7 bases, J lost 4 bases, and 6 bases stayed unmatched. The CDR3 bases are TGTGCCAGCATTCGGACAGGGGGCGGTTACGAGCAGTACTTC. It codes for CASIRTGGGYEQYF.

This chain connects TRBV2 to TRBJ1-6, with 9 bases lining up with TRBD1. J was trimmed by 6 bases and V by 5 bases; bases with no gene match: 5. The CDR3 is 15 residues long. The germline CDR1 and CDR2 sequences are SNHLY and FYNNEI. CDR3 amino acids: CASSLRTGVNSPLHF. The CDR3 DNA sequence: TGTGCCAGCAGTTTGAGGACAGGGGTTAATTCACCCCTCCACTTT.

The rearrangement joins TRBV7-9 to TRBJ1-4; 7 bases align to TRBD1. V lost 5 bases and J lost 8; bases outside the gene matches: 14. This CDR3 contains 16 residues. Germline V gives CDR1 SEHNR, CDR2 FQNEAQ (reference sequence). The CDR3 reads CASSPALDRREEKLFF. The CDR3 DNA reads as TGTGCCAGCAGCCCGGCACTGGACAGGAGGGAAGAAAAACTGTTTTTT.

The gene calls are TRBV15 and TRBJ1-4, with 9 bases matching TRBD1. This CDR3 contains 14 residues. V lost 3 bases, J lost 7 bases, and 3 bases stayed unmatched. Germline CDR1 LNHNV, CDR2 YYDKDF (reference sequence). The DNA of the CDR3 is TGTGCCACCAGCAGTGGACAGGGGTTTGAAAAACTGTTTTTT. It is translated as CATSSGQGFEKLFF.

The sample holds one count of this clone. This sequence joins TRBV30 and TRBJ2-3, with D uncertain. Germline CDR1 and CDR2: GTSNPN and SVGIG (reference sequence). CDR3 length: 11 residues. V lost 0 bases, J lost 6 bases, and 4 bases lay in between. DNA of the CDR3: TGTGCCTGGAGTGTGGGCGATACGCAGTATTTT. This encodes CAWSVGDTQYF.

This rearrangement joins TRBV9 to TRBJ2-5; 8 bases match TRBD1. There are 15 residues in the CDR3. CDR1 is SGDLS, CDR2 YYNGEE, per germline. The V and J ends lost 4 bases and 5 bases, in that order; junction bases with no gene match: 10. The CDR3 DNA follows: TGTGCCAGCAGCCCCTCGGACAGGGTGGCGGAGACCCAGTACTTC. Its protein product is CASSPSDRVAETQYF.

This clone came up once. This chain links TRBV14 with TRBJ1-3, with D possibly matching TRBD1 (6 bases). CDR3 length: 16 amino acids. The V end was cut by 4 bases, the J end by 0 bases, with 13 bases between. Per the germline V gene, CDR1 is SGHDN and CDR2 is FVKESK. CDR3 nucleotide sequence: TGTGCCAGCAGCCCGGACAGCGCGAGCTCTGGAAACACCATATATTTT. Amino acids: CASSPDSASSGNTIYF.

V usage is TRBV7-8 and J usage is TRBJ2-7, with 8 bases fitting TRBD2. Trimming took 8 bases from V and 4 from J; bases not matched to a gene: 22. The germline CDR1 and CDR2 sequences are SGHVS and FQNEAQ. The CDR3 has 18 amino acids. In DNA form, the CDR3 reads TGTGCCAGCCAAAGGCGGGGAGCGGGAGTCTTAGCGGGGTACGAGCAGTACTTC. Its protein product is CASQRRGAGVLAGYEQYF.

CDR3 sequence (DNA): TGTGCCAGCAGCCAATCACCTTCCAACGAGCATGGCTACACCTTC. Its translation is CASSQSPSNEHGYTF. This sequence joins TRBV16 and TRBJ1-2, with D unclear. The CDR3 is 15 residues long. V was trimmed by 0 bases and J by 6 bases, leaving 14 bases between them. Germline V gene lookup returns CDR1 KGHSY and CDR2 FQNENV.